This T cell receptor (beta chain) was documented in a study of control samples from healthy donors and cancer patients. The J segment lost 8 bases and the V segment lost 4 bases, leaving 11 bases of the junction unmatched. The CDR3 length is 15 residues. Germline lookup yields CDR1 SGDLS and CDR2 YYNGEE. The assay was immunoSEQ multiplex PCR, and TCRdb's table has in-frame clones only and misses some. The sample records 75,000 to 90,000 clones, around 86% being singletons. This chain connects TRBV9 to TRBJ2-1, with TRBD2 identical over 8 bases. Material: blood. The receptor was isolated from a man aged 30-40 years in good health. The CDR3 nucleotides are TGTGCCAGCAGCCCAACCCGGGGGGGCCTGGATGAGCAGTTCTTC. Its translation: CASSPTRGGLDEQFF.